The entry below describes one T cell receptor beta chain. The source of the sample is a study of blood T cell repertoires in COVID-19. The CDR3 is 14 amino acids. Germline CDR1 reads GTSNPN; CDR2 reads SVGIG (reference sequence). With 0 bases clipped from V and 4 bases from J, the junction kept 2 bases outside the gene matches. Which cohort a participant joined came from the clinical history participants gave. Original processing notes: Using reference gene primer amplification, nucleated cell counts were estimated. Some clones are missing from TCRdb's copy, which holds only in-frame ones; the method was immunoSEQ multiplex PCR. The V and J calls and clone size were taken over from that table, and D and trimming were inferred from the DNA. The sample lists 400,000 to 450,000 clones, 80% to 95% seen once, with 0.6% in the top ten.

The rearrangement uses TRBV30 and TRBJ2-1; TRBD2 matches at 8 bases. Sequencing was performed on PBMCs or T cells enriched from blood (not recorded which). This TCR was recovered from a man younger than 35 who had recovered from COVID-19. The DNA for the CDR3 is TGTGCCTGGAGTGTACCGGGAGGGTACAATGAGCAGTTCTTC. Its translation: CAWSVPGGYNEQFF.